A selection of T cell receptor beta chains follows, all from one sample in a study of shared clonotypes between healthy human individuals. Profiled with immunoSEQ multiplex PCR; TCRdb holds only in-frame clones, not every one. The sample gives roughly 490,000 clones, 75% to 85% of which show up once; approximately 12% is in the top ten. The sequencing sample was made of PBMCs. The receptors shown here come from a woman aged 40 to 49 in good health. Some clones in this sample may be carry-over from other donors' samples. Each CDR3 is given with its conserved first and last residue. A D gene is named only where the DNA matches it firmly. The size field is filled for only some rows; it gives once, few, many or a size class.

J: TRBJ2-3; size: NA; D: NA; V: TRBV27; DNA: TGTGCCAGCAGTTTATCAGCAGGGGACCCCACAGATACGCAGTATTTT; CDR3: CASSLSAGDPTDTQYF
J: TRBJ2-5; size: NA; D: NA; V: TRBV20-1; DNA: TGCAGTGCTAGGGGAGTGGAGACCCAGTACTTC; CDR3: CSARGVETQYF
J: TRBJ2-2; size: once; D: NA; V: TRBV28; DNA: TGTGCCAGCAGCTCCCCGGGACTCGAGAACACCGGGGAGCTGTTTTTT; CDR3: CASSSPGLENTGELFF
J: TRBJ2-6; size: NA; D: NA; V: TRBV5-1; DNA: TGCGCCAGCAGCGGGGGTGGGTCAGGGGCCAACGTCCTGACTTTC; CDR3: CASSGGGSGANVLTF
J: TRBJ2-2; size: once; D: NA; V: TRBV12-5; DNA: TGTGCTAGTGGTTTGCAATGGACCGGGGAGCTGTTTTTT; CDR3: CASGLQWTGELFF
J: TRBJ2-3; size: few; D: TRBD2; V: TRBV28; DNA: TGTGCCAGCAGTCCGGGACTAGCATTTGATACGCAGTATTTT; CDR3: CASSPGLAFDTQYF
J: TRBJ1-1; size: NA; D: NA; V: TRBV27; DNA: TGTGCCAGCAGTTTTCAGAGGGGGATCTCTGAAGCTTTCTTT; CDR3: CASSFQRGISEAFF
J: TRBJ2-5; size: NA; D: NA; V: TRBV9; DNA: TGTGCCAGCACCCGGGCCCTTAGCGTCCAAGAGACCCAGTACTTC; CDR3: CASTRALSVQETQYF
J: TRBJ2-3; size: NA; D: TRBD1; V: TRBV29-1; DNA: TGCAGCGCACCGGGACAGGGGCGGGATACGCAGTATTTT; CDR3: CSAPGQGRDTQYF
J: TRBJ2-1; size: many; D: NA; V: TRBV19; DNA: TGTGCCAGTAGTCCTAGACCTGTGACACTGGGACATGAGCAGTTCTTC; CDR3: CASSPRPVTLGHEQFF
J: TRBJ1-1; size: NA; D: NA; V: TRBV27; DNA: TGTGCCAGCAGTCGGCGCCAGCGTCTTGAAGCTTTCTTT; CDR3: CASSRRQRLEAFF
J: TRBJ2-3; size: NA; D: NA; V: TRBV27; DNA: TGTGCCAGCAGTTTAGCAGATACGCAGTATTTT; CDR3: CASSLADTQYF
J: TRBJ2-1; size: NA; D: TRBD1; V: TRBV19; DNA: TGTGCCAGTAGTCCCGGGGGGACAGGGGTGTATGAGCAGTTCTTC; CDR3: CASSPGGTGVYEQFF
J: TRBJ1-5; size: few; D: NA; V: TRBV4-1; DNA: TGCGCCAGCAGCCAAGATTTCGGGAGGGGTCGGGATCAGCCCCAGCATTTT; CDR3: CASSQDFGRGRDQPQHF
J: TRBJ2-1; size: NA; D: TRBD2; V: TRBV18; DNA: TGTGCCAGCTCCCCCGCTAGCGGGATATCTGCCAATGAGCAGTTCTTC; CDR3: CASSPASGISANEQFF
J: TRBJ2-3; size: NA; D: NA; V: TRBV5-1; DNA: TGCGCCAGCAGCTTGACGGTTCCAACAGATACGCAGTATTTT; CDR3: CASSLTVPTDTQYF
J: TRBJ2-2; size: NA; D: NA; V: TRBV5-6; DNA: TGTGCCAGCAGCTTGGTGGCTGGCGGGGAGCTGTTTTTT; CDR3: CASSLVAGGELFF
J: TRBJ1-2; size: NA; D: TRBD1; V: TRBV4-1; DNA: TGCGCCAGCAGCCCCATGACAGGGGGCAGAGGCTACACCTTC; CDR3: CASSPMTGGRGYTF
J: TRBJ1-1; size: NA; D: NA; V: TRBV27; DNA: TGTGCCAGCAGTTCTATAATCGACAGTGAAGCTTTCTTT; CDR3: CASSSIIDSEAFF
J: TRBJ2-7; size: few; D: TRBD1; V: TRBV7-9; DNA: TGTGCCAGCAGCTTAGAGGGACAGTCTGGGTACTTC; CDR3: CASSLEGQSGYF
J: TRBJ2-1; size: NA; D: TRBD2; V: TRBV7-9; DNA: TGTGCCAGCAGCCCCAGACTAGCGGGAAGTGTGAATGAGCAGTTCTTC; CDR3: CASSPRLAGSVNEQFF
J: TRBJ2-7; size: NA; D: NA; V: TRBV11-2; DNA: TGTGCCAGCAGCTTATATAGCTCCTACGAGCAGTACTTC; CDR3: CASSLYSSYEQYF
J: TRBJ1-2; size: NA; D: TRBD1; V: TRBV5-4; DNA: TGTGCCAGCAGCTTAGACAGGGTAGATGGCTACACCTTC; CDR3: CASSLDRVDGYTF
J: TRBJ2-2; size: NA; D: TRBD1; V: TRBV19; DNA: TGTGCCAGTAAGACCAGGGGGCCTGGCACCGGGGAGCTGTTTTTT; CDR3: CASKTRGPGTGELFF
J: TRBJ2-5; size: few; D: TRBD2; V: TRBV28; DNA: TGTGCCAGCAGTTTAGGGGTTAGCGGGAGTGGAGAGACCCAGTACTTC; CDR3: CASSLGVSGSGETQYF
J: TRBJ1-2; size: NA; D: TRBD1; V: TRBV10-3; DNA: TGTGCCATCAGCGGGGCCCAGACAGGGTTCCATGGCTACACCTTC; CDR3: CAISGAQTGFHGYTF
J: TRBJ2-5; size: NA; D: NA; V: TRBV27; DNA: TGTGCCAGCAGTTGGCGGGATGGAGAGACCCAGTACTTC; CDR3: CASSWRDGETQYF
J: TRBJ2-1; size: NA; D: NA; V: TRBV9; DNA: TGTGCCAGCAGCCCCCGCAGAGCTACCTACAATGAGCAGTTCTTC; CDR3: CASSPRRATYNEQFF
J: TRBJ1-2; size: NA; D: NA; V: TRBV5-1; DNA: TGCGCCAGCAGCATTATAGAGAACTATGGCTACACCTTC; CDR3: CASSIIENYGYTF
J: TRBJ2-2; size: NA; D: NA; V: TRBV7-9; DNA: TGTGCCAGCAGCTTAAACATGGACACCGGGGAGCTGTTTTTT; CDR3: CASSLNMDTGELFF
J: TRBJ1-4; size: NA; D: TRBD1; V: TRBV28; DNA: TGTGCCAGCAGTTTGACAGGGCCCCTTGATGAAAAACTGTTTTTT; CDR3: CASSLTGPLDEKLFF
J: TRBJ2-2; size: NA; D: NA; V: TRBV6-1; DNA: TGTGCCAGCCAGGTCGGGAGAGTCACCGGGGAGCTGTTTTTT; CDR3: CASQVGRVTGELFF
J: TRBJ1-5; size: few; D: TRBD1; V: TRBV2; DNA: TGTGCCAGCAGTGCTTGGGACAGGGGGGAGCCCCAGCATTTT; CDR3: CASSAWDRGEPQHF
J: TRBJ2-1; size: NA; D: NA; V: TRBV7-9; DNA: TGTGCCAGCAGCTCAACTAGTTTCAATGAGCAGTTCTTC; CDR3: CASSSTSFNEQFF
J: TRBJ1-5; size: NA; D: NA; V: TRBV27; DNA: TGTGCCAGCGGCACAGGGAATCAGCCCCAGCATTTT; CDR3: CASGTGNQPQHF
J: TRBJ2-2; size: many; D: TRBD1; V: TRBV7-9; DNA: TGTGCCAGCAGCCCTCCGACAGGGGGCTCCACCGGGGAGCTGTTTTTT; CDR3: CASSPPTGGSTGELFF
J: TRBJ2-7; size: NA; D: TRBD1; V: TRBV11-2; DNA: TGTGCCAGCAGCTTAGGGGACAGCTACGAGCAGTACTTC; CDR3: CASSLGDSYEQYF
J: TRBJ2-7; size: NA; D: TRBD2; V: TRBV10-2; DNA: TGCGCCAGCAGTGAGAGTAGATCGGCGGGAGTGGAATCCTACGAGCAGTACTTC; CDR3: CASSESRSAGVESYEQYF
J: TRBJ2-7; size: NA; D: NA; V: TRBV7-9; DNA: TGTGCCAGCGCGGTGAGCTCCTACGAGCAGTACTTC; CDR3: CASAVSSYEQYF
J: TRBJ2-2; size: NA; D: NA; V: TRBV29-1; DNA: TGCAGCGTTGAAAGGCCAGACAGATCGAACACCGGGGAGCTGTTTTTT; CDR3: CSVERPDRSNTGELFF
J: TRBJ2-7; size: NA; D: NA; V: TRBV6-5; DNA: TGTGCCAGCAGTTACTGGGACGGCAACGAGCAGTACTTC; CDR3: CASSYWDGNEQYF
J: TRBJ2-1; size: NA; D: NA; V: TRBV9; DNA: TGTGCCAGCAGCGTGACATTCAGCTCCTACAATGAGCAGTTCTTC; CDR3: CASSVTFSSYNEQFF
J: TRBJ2-7; size: many; D: NA; V: TRBV30; DNA: TGTGCCTGGGGTAGGAACGAGCAGTACTTC; CDR3: CAWGRNEQYF
J: TRBJ2-3; size: NA; D: TRBD1; V: TRBV4-2; DNA: TGTGCCAGCAGCCAAGGGTCGGCAGGGGGCGATTTGGATACGCAGTATTTT; CDR3: CASSQGSAGGDLDTQYF
J: TRBJ1-1; size: NA; D: NA; V: TRBV28; DNA: TGTGCCAGCAGGAGGGACCCAGCAGACACTGAAGCTTTCTTT; CDR3: CASRRDPADTEAFF
J: TRBJ1-2; size: NA; D: TRBD1; V: TRBV5-4; DNA: TGTGCCAGCAGTCACCCAGGGGGACAACGAAATCATGGCTACACCTTC; CDR3: CASSHPGGQRNHGYTF
J: TRBJ2-5; size: NA; D: TRBD1; V: TRBV5-1; DNA: TGCGCCAGCAGCTTGGAGGGGGCGCGAGAGACCCAGTACTTC; CDR3: CASSLEGARETQYF
J: TRBJ1-2; size: NA; D: NA; V: TRBV6-5; DNA: TGTGCCAGATTGGGGGGTTTTCTCAACTATGGCTACACCTTC; CDR3: CARLGGFLNYGYTF
J: TRBJ1-5; size: NA; D: NA; V: TRBV28; DNA: TGTGCCAGCAGAATTAGCCGCCAGGGTAGCAATCAGCCCCAGCATTTT; CDR3: CASRISRQGSNQPQHF
J: TRBJ2-7; size: NA; D: NA; V: TRBV11-2; DNA: TGTGCCAGCAGCCCTATTCCGGAGGGCAAGCAGTACTTC; CDR3: CASSPIPEGKQYF
J: TRBJ2-7; size: NA; D: TRBD1; V: TRBV4-2; DNA: TGTGCCAGCAGCCACGAATGGACAGGGCCCTACGAGCAGTACTTC; CDR3: CASSHEWTGPYEQYF
J: TRBJ1-5; size: NA; D: NA; V: TRBV5-5; DNA: TGTGCCAGCAGCTTGAACAGTTATAGCAATCAGCCCCAGCATTTT; CDR3: CASSLNSYSNQPQHF
J: TRBJ2-1; size: NA; D: NA; V: TRBV5-1; DNA: TGCGCCAGCAGCTTTGGTTCACAATTGAATGAGCAGTTCTTC; CDR3: CASSFGSQLNEQFF
J: TRBJ2-7; size: once; D: NA; V: TRBV7-2; DNA: TGTGCCAGCAGCTTAGTGCCTGAGTCCTACGAGCAGTACTTC; CDR3: CASSLVPESYEQYF
J: TRBJ2-4; size: NA; D: TRBD1; V: TRBV18; DNA: TGTGCCAGCTCACCTGAGACAGGGGGCAACATTCAGTACTTC; CDR3: CASSPETGGNIQYF
J: TRBJ1-1; size: NA; D: NA; V: TRBV19; DNA: TGTGCCAGTAGTAGAGGGGTGATCGGCACTGAAGCTTTCTTT; CDR3: CASSRGVIGTEAFF
J: TRBJ1-5; size: NA; D: NA; V: TRBV30; DNA: TGTGCCTGGAGTGCTGGAAGCCTCAATCAGCCCCAGCATTTT; CDR3: CAWSAGSLNQPQHF
J: TRBJ2-1; size: NA; D: NA; V: TRBV4-1; DNA: TGCGCCAGCAGCCAAGTAGACCTAATATCCTACAATGAGCAGTTCTTC; CDR3: CASSQVDLISYNEQFF
J: TRBJ2-1; size: NA; D: NA; V: TRBV19; DNA: TGTGCCAGTAGTGGGGGGGCCAGGCCCAACAATGAGCAGTTCTTC; CDR3: CASSGGARPNNEQFF
J: TRBJ2-7; size: few; D: TRBD1; V: TRBV27; DNA: TGTGCCAGCAGTTCGGGGACAGCTTTTTCCTACGAGCAGTACTTC; CDR3: CASSSGTAFSYEQYF